One and the same sample provided the 18 T cell receptor beta chains below, sequenced in a study of blood T cell repertoires in COVID-19. Clones were sequenced by immunoSEQ multiplex PCR, and TCRdb holds only the in-frame ones, with some missing. Of about 110,000 clones in the sample, around three quarters were seen once. Sequencing used peripheral blood. The receptor set was obtained from a woman in her sixties with acute or convalescent COVID-19.

This chain connects TRBV28 to TRBJ1-6; a possible D gene is TRBD1 (5 bases). V lost 3 bases to trimming and J lost 3 bases, with 12 bases between them. Germline loops: CDR1 MDHEN, CDR2 SYDVKM. The CDR3 extends over 16 amino acids. The CDR3 protein is CASSFPPQGYNSPLHF. As DNA, the CDR3 is TGTGCCAGCAGTTTCCCCCCTCAGGGCTATAATTCACCCCTCCACTTT. Full variable domain (remainder filled in from reference TRBV28 and TRBJ1-6): DVKVTQSSRYLVKRTGEKVFLECVQDMDHENMFWYRQDPGLGLRLIYFSYDVKMKEKGDIPEGYSVSREKKERFSLILESASTNQTSMYLCASSFPPQGYNSPLHFGNGTRLTVT.

The rearrangement links TRBV6-2 or TRBV6-3 to TRBJ2-5; 8 bases fit TRBD1. After removal of 4 bases from V and 4 bases from J, the junction contained 8 bases not matched to a gene. The CDR3 has 15 amino acids. Germline values: CDR1 MNHEY, CDR2 SVGEGT. DNA for the CDR3: TGTGCCAGCAGTTCCAGACAGGGGCGTAGAGAGACCCAGTACTTC. This codes for CASSSRQGRRETQYF.

This rearrangement joins TRBV30 to TRBJ1-4; D not resolved. CDR3 length: 12 amino acids. V shed 0 bases and J shed 8 bases, with 7 bases lying between them. The germline V gene has CDR1 GTSNPN and CDR2 SVGIG (reference sequence). CDR3 residues: CAWSVRVEKLFF. In nucleotides, the CDR3 is TGTGCCTGGAGTGTACGGGTCGAAAAACTGTTTTTT. The complete variable domain, with remaining parts taken from reference TRBV30 and TRBJ1-4, reads SQTIHQWPATLVQPVGSPLSLECTVEGTSNPNLYWYRQAAGRGLQLLFYSVGIGQISSEVPQNLSASRPQDRQFILSSKKLLLSDSGFYLCAWSVRVEKLFFGSGTQLSVL.

The rearrangement joins TRBV5-1 to TRBJ1-2; 7 nucleotides agree with TRBD1. From germline, CDR1 is SGHRS and CDR2 YFSETQ. With 3 bases clipped from V and 5 bases from J, the junction kept 4 bases outside the gene matches. CDR3 size: 13 residues. DNA of the CDR3: TGCGCCAGCAGCTCTACAGGGGTGTATGGCTACACCTTC. It encodes CASSSTGVYGYTF.

CDR3 sequence: CASSVGLGRREAFF. The CDR3 region has the DNA TGTGCCAGCAGCGTAGGCTTGGGGCGACGTGAAGCTTTCTTT. The chain combines TRBV9 with TRBJ1-1; D perhaps matches TRBD1 (5 bases). The length of the CDR3 is 14 residues. Per germline, CDR1 SGDLS and CDR2 YYNGEE. V dropped 0 bases and J dropped 7 bases, with 13 bases sitting between them.

V gene TRBV18 combines with J gene TRBJ2-5; 9 bases map to TRBD1. V trimming: 2 bases; J trimming: 5 bases; junction bases outside the gene matches: 3. This CDR3 contains 14 residues. In germline, CDR1 is KGHSH, CDR2 LQKENI. The CDR3 spells CASSPNDRGETQYF. CDR3 in DNA: TGTGCCAGCTCACCAAACGACAGGGGGGAGACCCAGTACTTC. Complete variable domain (other parts from reference TRBV18 and TRBJ2-5): NAGVMQNPRHLVRRRGQEARLRCSPMKGHSHVYWYRQLPEEGLKFMVYLQKENIIDESGMPKERFSAEFPKEGPSILRIQQVVRGDSAAYFCASSPNDRGETQYFGPGTRLLVL.

V gene TRBV12-1 combines with J gene TRBJ2-4; TRBD2 is the table's D call and was not checked against the DNA. TRBV12-1 is a documented pseudogene. CDR3 length: 16 residues. CDR3 loop: CASPSGLAGALGIQYF. The CDR3 nucleotides are TGTGCCAGCCCATCTGGACTAGCGGGGGCATTGGGTATTCAGTACTTC.

The gene calls are TRBV2 and TRBJ2-2; a weak D match, TRBD1 (6 bases). V was pared by 4 bases and J by 6 bases, with 15 bases between. Germline V gives CDR1 SNHLY, CDR2 FYNNEI. The CDR3 runs 15 residues. The CDR3 is CASSVPQGFSGELFF. DNA of the CDR3: TGTGCCAGCAGTGTCCCCCAGGGGTTCTCCGGGGAGCTGTTTTTT. Full variable domain (remainder filled in from reference TRBV2 and TRBJ2-2): EPEVTQTPSHQVTQMGQEVILRCVPISNHLYFYWYRQILGQKVEFLVSFYNNEISEKSEIFDDQFSVERPDGSNFTLKIRSTKLEDSAMYFCASSVPQGFSGELFFGEGSRLTVL.

The V call is TRBV3-1 (or the pseudogene TRBV3-2), the J call TRBJ1-6; TRBD1 might be the D (6 bases). Between the trimmed V and J ends, which lost 1 base and 10 bases, there was a span of 14 bases. CDR3 length: 15 residues. The germline V gene has CDR1 LGHDT and CDR2 YNNKEL (reference sequence). The CDR3 protein is CASSQVQGNGSPLHF. Here the CDR3 DNA reads TGTGCCAGCAGCCAAGTACAGGGCAATGGATCACCCCTCCACTTT.

This chain connects TRBV27 to TRBJ1-4; the match to TRBD1 covers 10 bases. Germline V lookup: CDR1 MNHEY, CDR2 SMNVEV (reference sequence). The CDR3 runs 17 residues. The trim removed 4 bases at V and 8 bases at J, leaving 13 bases unmatched. The CDR3 bases are TGTGCCAGCAGTTCGTCCCGGGACAGGGGTGCAAGCGAAAAACTGTTTTTT. It yields the protein CASSSSRDRGASEKLFF. The full variable domain, completed using reference TRBV27 and TRBJ1-4, is EAQVTQNPRYLITVTGKKLTVTCSQNMNHEYMSWYRQDPGLGLRQIYYSMNVEVTDKGDVPEGYKVSRKEKRNFPLILESPSPNQTSLYFCASSSSRDRGASEKLFFGSGTQLSVL.

This clone occurred a few times. The chain recombines TRBV7-2 with TRBJ1-6; perhaps TRBD1 as D (6 bases). With 0 bases removed from V and 5 bases from J, the gap between germline ends came to 11 bases. The CDR3 has 16 amino acids. The V gene's germline CDR1 is SGHTA and CDR2 FQGNSA. The CDR3 region has the DNA TGTGCCAGCAGCTTAGCGGGGGCAGGCCATAATTCACCCCTCCACTTT. Protein: CASSLAGAGHNSPLHF.

The chain uses TRBV5-1 and TRBJ2-1, with TRBD2 identical over 11 bases. This CDR3 spans 16 amino acids. V was clipped by 3 bases and J by 8 bases; unmatched bases: 10. Germline V gene data show CDR1 as SGHRS and CDR2 as YFSETQ. This CDR3 reads CASSSGTSGYWDEQFF. The CDR3 nucleotides read TGCGCCAGCAGCTCCGGGACTAGCGGCTACTGGGATGAGCAGTTCTTC.

The J gene is TRBJ1-2, the V gene TRBV5-5, with 10 bases fitting TRBD1. This CDR3 contains 14 residues. Germline V gene data show CDR1 as SGHKS and CDR2 as YYEKEE (reference sequence). V trimming: 4 bases; J trimming: 7 bases; junction bases outside the gene matches: 7. The CDR3 DNA reads as TGTGCCAGCAGCCATCCAGGGACAGGGGCTGGCTACACCTTC. This translates into CASSHPGTGAGYTF.

This chain uses TRBV28 with TRBJ1-3; D gene ambiguous. CDR3 length: 12 residues. Germline-derived CDR1 and CDR2 are MDHEN and SYDVKM. Trimming stripped 10 bases from V and 0 bases from J, with 7 bases between. The DNA of the CDR3 is TGTGCCACCGAGAGCTCTGGAAACACCATATATTTT. Its protein is CATESSGNTIYF.

J is TRBJ1-1 and V is TRBV5-6, with D possibly TRBD1 on 6 matching bases. Trimming pared 0 bases from V and 3 bases from J, leaving 9 bases between. Germline CDR1 and CDR2: SGHDT and YYEEEE. The CDR3 has 14 residues. The CDR3 nucleotides are TGTGCCAGCAGCTTGGGGACAGTACACACTGAAGCTTTCTTT. This encodes CASSLGTVHTEAFF.

The chain employs TRBV5-4 and TRBJ1-2; the D gene is possibly TRBD1 (5 bases). Germline V gene lookup returns CDR1 SGHNT and CDR2 YYREEE (reference sequence). The V gene lost 0 bases and the J gene lost 6 bases, with 9 bases spanning the gap. The CDR3 runs to 13 residues. This CDR3 is CASSLAGKDGYTF. CDR3 nucleotide sequence: TGTGCCAGCAGCTTGGCAGGGAAGGATGGCTACACCTTC.

The chain employs TRBV4-2 and TRBJ1-2; D unresolved. The CDR3 contains 15 residues. The V and J ends lost 0 bases and 4 bases respectively, with 12 bases between them. Germline-derived CDR1 and CDR2 are LGHNA and YNFKEQ. CDR3 loop: CASSQELAEGYGYTF. DNA of the CDR3: TGTGCCAGCAGCCAAGAACTGGCGGAGGGCTATGGCTACACCTTC.

The chain couples TRBV29-1 to TRBJ2-5, with D perhaps TRBD1 (6 bases). Trimming cost V 7 bases and J 1 base, with 7 bases left between them. Germline CDR1 reads SQVTM; CDR2 reads ANQGSEA. The CDR3 loop spans 11 amino acids. CDR3 amino acids: CSGGRQETQYF. Written as DNA, the CDR3 is TGCAGCGGGGGGCGCCAAGAGACCCAGTACTTC.